What follows describes a single T cell receptor beta chain. The germline gene is not matched at one end of the junction; a read error may be the cause. Each 20-30 mg portion of unsorted bulk tissue served as the source for co-extraction of RNA and DNA. These patients lived with chronic HBV infection and had never been treated. Total RNA (roughly 530 ng) served as template for TCR beta cDNA synthesis primed by a constant-region primer. Employing slightly modified ARM-PCR, three nested multiplex PCR rounds were run, and these gave rise to the TCR beta libraries. The first two PCR rounds, roughly 11 cycles each, used TRBV1-TRBV30 forward primers and a C-beta reverse primer. MiXCR, run by TCRdb on the multiplex PCR reads, gives a single entry per CDR3 protein. The table lists over 35,000 distinct CDR3 sequences, approximately 73% of them singletons, with about 15% in the top ten. The sample belongs to a study of tumor-infiltrating lymphocytes in primary liver carcinoma.

The V gene's germline CDR1 is MNHEY and CDR2 SVGAGI. CDR3 length equals 14 residues. The sequence was collected from a man aged 40-49 years with primary liver carcinoma and hepatitis B virus infection. This chain joins TRBV6-5 and TRBJ2-5; D gene unclear. Sequencing input: liver tumor tissue from sampling region 4. Stated subset: tumor region T4, right-lateral pole. The CDR3 is CASSQQRWEEAQYF. The CDR3, as DNA: TGCGCCAGCAGCCAACAGAGGTGGGAAGAGGCCCAGTACTTC.